Listed below are T cell receptor beta chains from one sample, sequenced in a study of radiation and T cells in renal cell carcinoma. The assay was immunoSEQ multiplex PCR, and TCRdb's table has in-frame clones only and misses some. Altogether about 150,000 clones are present, 87% being singletons, with the ten largest covering 10% to 15%. This material consisted of blood, taken from a patient whose treatment included radiotherapy and nephrectomy. These receptor sequences come from a woman aged 50 to 65 with renal cell carcinoma. CDR3s include the opening cysteine and the closing phenylalanine or tryptophan. The D gene is left open where the match is weak. The size entry is marked missing in some rows and otherwise reads once, few, many or a size class.

clone_size,j_call,d_call,v_call,cdr3_nt,cdr3_aa
.,TRBJ2-5,.,TRBV11-2,TGTGCCAGCAGCAACGGCGGACTACGACAAGAGACCCAGTACTTC,CASSNGGLRQETQYF
.,TRBJ2-1,TRBD1,TRBV4-2,TGTGCCAGCAGCCAAGATTGGGACAGGGGCTACAATGAGCAGTTCTTC,CASSQDWDRGYNEQFF
.,TRBJ1-2,.,TRBV4-2,TGTGCCAGCAGCCAACCGCAGGGAAAGAATGCTGGCTACACCTTC,CASSQPQGKNAGYTF
.,TRBJ1-6,.,TRBV6-1,TGTGCCAGCAGTGAAGGGCGACTCCTGTCACATTCACCCCTCCACTTT,CASSEGRLLSHSPLHF
.,TRBJ1-4,TRBD1,TRBV6-6,TGTGCCAGCGTCGGGTCGGCAGGGGGCTTTGAAAAACTGTTTTTT,CASVGSAGGFEKLFF
few,TRBJ1-4,.,TRBV29-1,TGCAGCGTTGGTAGGGCTGGGGAAAAACTGTTTTTT,CSVGRAGEKLFF
.,TRBJ1-2,.,TRBV5-4,TGTGCCAGCAGCTTGTCAGAATATGGCTACACCTTC,CASSLSEYGYTF
.,TRBJ1-1,.,TRBV27,TGTGCCAGCAGTCAAGGGTCCAACACTGAAGCTTTCTTT,CASSQGSNTEAFF
.,TRBJ1-2,TRBD1,TRBV6-5,TGTGCCAGCAGTTACCCTCGGACAGGGATGCATGGCTACACCTTC,CASSYPRTGMHGYTF
.,TRBJ1-1,.,TRBV7-8,TGTGCCAGCAGCTTGTACAGGGTACGGCTGGCTGAAGCTTTCTTT,CASSLYRVRLAEAFF
once,TRBJ1-2,TRBD1,TRBV18,TGTGCCAGCTCACTCAGACAAGCTGGTCATGACCCGGGACAGACCTTCTATGGCTACACCTTC,CASSLRQAGHDPGQTFYGYTF